The 11 T cell receptor beta chains below all came from one sample that was sequenced in a study of technical replicates of blood from several donors. The protocol was immunoSEQ multiplex PCR, while the TCRdb copy is restricted to in-frame clones and leaves out a portion. The profile covers approximately 74,000 clones, with about 98% appearing a single time and approximately 0.17% taken by the ten largest. The specimen sequenced was T cells isolated from PBMCs. The source of these receptors is a human donor in good health.

V and J are TRBV19 and TRBJ2-1; 7 nucleotides match TRBD2. The germline CDR1 and CDR2 sequences are LNHDA and SQIVND (reference sequence). Trimming removed 6 bases from V and 2 bases from J; junction bases left unmatched: 7. This CDR3 contains 15 residues. The CDR3, as DNA: TGTGCCAGTAGATTCGGGGCGGGAGCCTACAATGAGCAGTTCTTC. Residues: CASRFGAGAYNEQFF. Filled out from reference TRBV19 and TRBJ2-1, the complete variable domain reads DGGITQSPKYLFRKEGQNVTLSCEQNLNHDAMYWYRQDPGQGLRLIYYSQIVNDFQKGDIAEGYSVSREKKESFPLTVTSAQKNPTAFYLCASRFGAGAYNEQFFGPGTRLTVL.

The rearrangement uses TRBV19 and TRBJ1-1; perhaps TRBD1 as D (5 bases). Germline assignment: CDR1 LNHDA and CDR2 SQIVND (reference sequence). V was pared by 7 bases and J by 1 base, with 10 bases between. The CDR3 consists of 13 residues. The CDR3 nucleotides read TGTGCCAGTACCGTGGGGGGGAACACTGAAGCTTTCTTT. Translating gives CASTVGGNTEAFF.

This rearrangement joins TRBV28 to TRBJ1-2; 8 nucleotides match TRBD1. V shed 3 bases and J 8 bases; nucleotides not matched to a gene: 5. The CDR3 is made up of 13 amino acids. Germline V CDR1 and CDR2: MDHEN, SYDVKM. The CDR3 region has the DNA TGTGCCAGCAGTTTCCCAGGGGGCTGGGGCTACACCTTC. Protein sequence: CASSFPGGWGYTF.

This clone was seen only once. The chain has TRBV11-2 and TRBJ1-2; no reliable D call. Germline CDR1 is SGHAT and CDR2 is FQNNGV. The CDR3 loop spans 13 amino acids. V lost 5 bases and J 5 bases, leaving 12 bases between the germline ends. The CDR3 coding sequence is TGTGCCAGCAGCGCTGGAGAAGGTTATGGCTACACCTTC. The encoded protein is CASSAGEGYGYTF.

This rearrangement joins TRBV27 to TRBJ2-7, with a tentative D call TRBD1 (5 bases). The germline CDR1 and CDR2 sequences are MNHEY and SMNVEV (reference sequence). Trimming took off 5 bases at V and 0 bases at J, with 14 bases between the two ends. The CDR3 length is 15 residues. Here the CDR3 reads CASSAGHASSYEQYF. For the CDR3, the DNA is TGTGCCAGCAGTGCCGGACACGCGAGCTCCTACGAGCAGTACTTC.

The chain carries TRBV4-1 and TRBJ2-1; D possibly corresponds to TRBD2 (6 bases). CDR3 size: 13 residues. The germline V gene has CDR1 MGHRA and CDR2 YSYEKL. V lost 1 base to trimming and J lost 10 bases, with 11 bases between them. In nucleotides, the CDR3 is TGCGCCAGCAGCCAAGTGGGGGGTGAGGAGCAGTTCTTC. Protein sequence: CASSQVGGEEQFF.

The J gene is TRBJ1-2, the V gene TRBV19, with 7 bases matching TRBD1. There are 12 residues in the CDR3. Per the germline V gene, CDR1 is LNHDA and CDR2 is SQIVND (reference sequence). V was pared by 4 bases and J by 8 bases, with 4 bases of the junction left unmatched. CDR3 sequence (DNA): TGTGCCAGTAGTACCGGACAGGTCGGCTACACCTTC. This codes for CASSTGQVGYTF.

The J gene is TRBJ2-2, the V gene TRBV25-1; no clear D gene. CDR3 length: 15 residues. V was cut by 2 bases and J by 2 bases, with 9 bases left in between. CDR1 and CDR2 from the germline V gene are MGHDK and SYGVNS. CDR3 bases: TGTGCCAGCAGTGAAACCCGACAAAACACCGGGGAGCTGTTTTTT. It yields the protein CASSETRQNTGELFF.

This chain uses TRBV4-1 with TRBJ2-7; 11 nucleotides agree with TRBD1. Germline V CDR1 and CDR2: MGHRA, YSYEKL. CDR3 length equals 17 residues. Germline trimming cut 3 bases from V and 1 base from J; bases unmatched to any gene: 8. The CDR3 DNA reads as TGCGCCAGCAGCCAGGAGAAAGGGACAGGGGGATCCTACGAGCAGTACTTC. Translating gives CASSQEKGTGGSYEQYF.

V gene TRBV7-8 combines with J gene TRBJ1-1; 8 nucleotides agree with TRBD1. Trimming removed 1 base from V and 4 bases from J; junction bases left unmatched: 8. Germline CDR1 is SGHVS and CDR2 is FQNEAQ. The CDR3 sequence is 16 residues long. The CDR3 DNA sequence: TGTGCCAGCAGCTTAGGACAGGGGTTGAGTATCACTGAAGCTTTCTTT. It encodes CASSLGQGLSITEAFF.

The CDR3 loop is CASSYSYRATYEQYF. CDR3 sequence (DNA): TGTGCCAGCAGTTACTCGTACAGGGCCACCTACGAGCAGTACTTC. The chain employs TRBV6-5 and TRBJ2-7; weak D call: TRBD1 (6 bases). Germline V CDR1 and CDR2: MNHEY, SVGAGI. V dropped 0 bases and J dropped 2 bases, with 11 bases sitting between them. This CDR3 contains 15 residues.